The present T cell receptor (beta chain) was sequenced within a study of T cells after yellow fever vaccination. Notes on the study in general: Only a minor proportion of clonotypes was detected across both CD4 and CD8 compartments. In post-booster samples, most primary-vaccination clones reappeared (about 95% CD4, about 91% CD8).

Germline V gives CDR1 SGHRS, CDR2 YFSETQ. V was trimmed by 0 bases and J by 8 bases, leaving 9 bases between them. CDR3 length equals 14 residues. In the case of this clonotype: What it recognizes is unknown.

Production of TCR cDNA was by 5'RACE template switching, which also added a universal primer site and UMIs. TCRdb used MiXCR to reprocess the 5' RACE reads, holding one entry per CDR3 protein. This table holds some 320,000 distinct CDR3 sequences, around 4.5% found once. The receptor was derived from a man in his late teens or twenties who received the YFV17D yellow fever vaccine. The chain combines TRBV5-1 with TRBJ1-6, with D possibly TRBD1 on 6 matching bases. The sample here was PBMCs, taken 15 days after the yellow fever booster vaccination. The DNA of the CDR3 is TGCGCCAGCAGCTTGGAAGGGGGGGATTCACCCCTCCACTTT. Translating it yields CASSLEGGDSPLHF.